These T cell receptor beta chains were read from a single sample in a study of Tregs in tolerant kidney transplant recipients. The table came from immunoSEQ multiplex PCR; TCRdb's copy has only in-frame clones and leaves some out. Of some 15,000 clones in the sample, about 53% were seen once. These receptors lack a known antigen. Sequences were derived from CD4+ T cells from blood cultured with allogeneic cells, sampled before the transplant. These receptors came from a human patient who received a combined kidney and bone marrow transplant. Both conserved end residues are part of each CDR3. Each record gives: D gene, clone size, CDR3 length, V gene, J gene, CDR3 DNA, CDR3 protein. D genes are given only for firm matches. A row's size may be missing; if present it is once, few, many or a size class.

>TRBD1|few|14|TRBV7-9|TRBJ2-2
TGTGCCAGCAGCCCGCAGGGGGCACTCGGGGAGCTGTTTTTT
CASSPQGALGELFF
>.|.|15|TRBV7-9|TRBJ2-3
TGTGCCAGCAGTCAACGGGGGATTACGGCAGATACGCAGTATTTT
CASSQRGITADTQYF
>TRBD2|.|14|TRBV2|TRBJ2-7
TGTGCCAGCAGTCAGGGTAGCGGGTCCTACGAGCAGTACTTC
CASSQGSGSYEQYF
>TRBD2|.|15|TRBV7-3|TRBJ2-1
TGTGCCAGCAGCTCAAACGGCGGGGGAGGGAATGAGCAGTTCTTC
CASSSNGGGGNEQFF
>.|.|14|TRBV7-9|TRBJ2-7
TGTGCCAGCAGCTTGGGAGGGGGCTCCTACGAGCAGTACTTC
CASSLGGGSYEQYF
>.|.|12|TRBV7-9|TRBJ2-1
TGTGCCAGCAGCTTCGGGGTAAATGAGCAGTTCTTC
CASSFGVNEQFF
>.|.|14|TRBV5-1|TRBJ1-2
TGCGCCAGCAGCCCCACGAGGGATAACTATGGCTACACCTTC
CASSPTRDNYGYTF
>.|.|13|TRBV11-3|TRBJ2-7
TGTGCCAGCAGCTTGGGCAGTAGCTACGAGCAGTACTTC
CASSLGSSYEQYF
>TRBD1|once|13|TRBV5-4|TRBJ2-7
TGTGCCAGCAGCTTCTCCAGGGGGCAAGAGCAGTACTTC
CASSFSRGQEQYF
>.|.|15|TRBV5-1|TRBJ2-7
TGCGCCAGCAGCTTGAACCAGGGGAAAGGGTACGAGCAGTACTTC
CASSLNQGKGYEQYF
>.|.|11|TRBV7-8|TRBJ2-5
TGTGCCAGCAGGCAGTCCGGGGAGCAGTACTTC
CASRQSGEQYF
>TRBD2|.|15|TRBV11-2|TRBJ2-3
TGTGCCAGCAGCCCAAGCGGGAGAAGTACAGATACGCAGTATTTT
CASSPSGRSTDTQYF
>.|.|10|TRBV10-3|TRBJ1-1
TGTGCCATCTTCGGGAAGGGAGCTTTCTTT
CAIFGKGAFF
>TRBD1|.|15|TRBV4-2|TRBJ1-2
TGTGCCAGCAGCCAAGCCCGGACAGGGCCCTATGGCTACACCTTC
CASSQARTGPYGYTF
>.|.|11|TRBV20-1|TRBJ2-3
TGCAGTGCTTCTGGCACAGATACGCAGTATTTT
CSASGTDTQYF
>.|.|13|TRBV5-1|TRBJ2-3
TGCGCCAGCAGCGAAACAGGCACAGATACGCAGTATTTT
CASSETGTDTQYF
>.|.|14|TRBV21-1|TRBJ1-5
TGTGCCAGCATGTTTCGGTATAGCAATCAGCCCCAGCATTTT
CASMFRYSNQPQHF
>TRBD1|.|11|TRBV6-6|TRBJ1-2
TGTGCCAGCGGACAGGGACCTGGCTACACCTTC
CASGQGPGYTF
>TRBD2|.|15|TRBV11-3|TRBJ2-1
TGTGCCAGCAGTCGGGGACTAGCGGGATACAATGAGCAGTTCTTC
CASSRGLAGYNEQFF
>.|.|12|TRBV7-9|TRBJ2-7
TGTGCCAGCAGCCCCCATGACTACGAGCAGTACTTC
CASSPHDYEQYF
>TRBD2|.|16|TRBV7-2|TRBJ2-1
TGTGCCAGCAGGGAACCTGGGACTAGCGGATACAATGAGCAGTTCTTC
CASREPGTSGYNEQFF
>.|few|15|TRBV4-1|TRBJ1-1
TGCGCCAGCAGCCAAGGCGGGCGGGGCAGCCTAAAGGCTTTCTTT
CASSQGGRGSLKAFF
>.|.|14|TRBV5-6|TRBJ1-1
TGTGCCAGCAGCTTGTATGATGGGAGCACTGAAGCTTTCTTT
CASSLYDGSTEAFF
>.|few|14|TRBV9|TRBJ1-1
TGTGCCAGCAGCGTAGTTGAGGGTGTCGCTGAAGCTTTCTTT
CASSVVEGVAEAFF
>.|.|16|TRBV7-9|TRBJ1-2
TGTGCCAGCAGCTTCCCTCGACAGGCGGTCAACTATGGCTACACCTTC
CASSFPRQAVNYGYTF
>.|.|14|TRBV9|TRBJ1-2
TGTGCCAGCAGCGTAGACTCCCGAAACTATGGCTACACCTTC
CASSVDSRNYGYTF
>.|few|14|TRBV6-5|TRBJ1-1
TGTGCCAGCAGTGCAGGGGTAATATTGACTGAAGCTTTCTTT
CASSAGVILTEAFF